The 17 T cell receptor beta chains below come from one sample, sequenced in a study of regulatory T cells in long-lasting Graves disease. Time point in this sample: persistent/refractory GD, antithyroid drugs over 5 years with positive TRAb. PBMC RNA was the source of the TCR library. Building of the TCR beta libraries involved iRepertoire HTBI primers and Arm-PCR of CDR3 regions. TCRdb re-called the multiplex PCR reads with MiXCR, one entry per CDR3 protein. In the table there are some 330,000 distinct CDR3 sequences, around 23% of which are singletons. Sequenced here: peripheral blood mononuclear cells (PBMCs), sampled when the disease was refractory, from a patient treated with antithyroid drugs. The receptors originated from a woman between 40 and 50 years old with Graves disease.

This clonotype came up many times. The V and J genes are TRBV2 and TRBJ2-7; tentatively, D is TRBD2 (6 bases). The CDR3 runs to 15 residues. Germline V gene data show CDR1 as SNHLY and CDR2 as FYNNEI. The ends were cut back, 1 base at V and 3 bases at J, with 13 bases in the middle. The DNA for the CDR3 is TGTGCCAGCAGTGAAGGTACTAGCTGGGGCTACGAGCAGTACTTC. Amino acids: CASSEGTSWGYEQYF. The full variable domain, its missing parts supplied by reference TRBV2 and TRBJ2-7, is EPEVTQTPSHQVTQMGQEVILRCVPISNHLYFYWYRQILGQKVEFLVSFYNNEISEKSEIFDDQFSVERPDGSNFTLKIRSTKLEDSAMYFCASSEGTSWGYEQYFGPGTRLTVT.

This chain links TRBV6-1 with TRBJ1-4; D is undetermined. Germline V gene lookup returns CDR1 MNHNS and CDR2 SASEGT. CDR3 length: 13 amino acids. V gave up 5 bases and J gave up 7 bases, with 11 bases separating them. CDR3 sequence (DNA): TGTGCCAGCAGTCGCGGTGCAGTTGAAAAACTGTTTTTT. Translating it yields CASSRGAVEKLFF.

The chain couples TRBV7-9 to TRBJ2-2; the match to TRBD1 covers 9 bases. The junction had 3 bases not matched to a gene; V was cut back by 1 base and J by 0 bases. The CDR3 has 17 residues. CDR1 is SEHNR, CDR2 FQNEAQ, per germline (reference sequence). The CDR3 loop is CASSLVGDRANTGELFF. Written as DNA, the CDR3 is TGTGCCAGCAGCTTAGTGGGGGACAGGGCGAACACCGGGGAGCTGTTTTTT. Variable domain in full (rest from reference TRBV7-9 and TRBJ2-2): DTGVSQNPRHKITKRGQNVTFRCDPISEHNRLYWYRQTLGQGPEFLTYFQNEAQLEKSRLLSDRFSAERPKGSFSTLEIQRTEQGDSAMYLCASSLVGDRANTGELFFGEGSRLTVL.

The chain's CDR3 is CASSYSGRVYEQYF. CDR3 coding DNA: TGTGCCAGCAGTTACTCCGGGAGGGTCTACGAGCAGTACTTC. V gene TRBV6-2 or TRBV6-3 combines with J gene TRBJ2-7; 8 bases fit TRBD2. The CDR3 loop spans 14 amino acids. V gave up 0 bases and J gave up 3 bases; unmatched junction bases: 1. CDR1 is MNHEY, CDR2 SVGEGT, per germline.

The rearrangement joins TRBV11-3 to TRBJ2-4, with 8 bases fitting TRBD2. This CDR3 spans 13 amino acids. The V segment lost 3 bases and the J segment 10 bases; nucleotides outside the gene matches: 5. CDR1 is SGHNT, CDR2 YENEEA, per germline. Here the CDR3 reads CASSFGTSGIQYF. The CDR3 DNA is TGTGCCAGCAGCTTCGGGACTAGTGGTATTCAGTACTTC.

This clonotype was detected many times. V is TRBV18 and J is TRBJ1-6; 10 nucleotides align to TRBD1. The V segment lost 3 bases and the J segment 6 bases; nucleotides outside the gene matches: 5. Germline CDR1 reads KGHSH; CDR2 reads LQKENI. This CDR3 is 16 amino acids long. The CDR3 DNA is TGTGCCAGCTCACCGCCCGGGACAGGGGTTAATTCACCCCTCCACTTT. This translates into CASSPPGTGVNSPLHF.

This clonotype was detected a few times. The gene calls are TRBV11-2 and TRBJ2-1; D unclear. CDR1 is SGHAT and CDR2 is FQNNGV in the germline V gene. The V and J ends lost 5 bases and 7 bases respectively, with 18 bases between them. The CDR3 is 15 residues long. In DNA, the CDR3 is TGTGCCAGCAGCCAAGCTAGTCCTTATCCAAATGAGCAGTTCTTC. Translated: CASSQASPYPNEQFF.

This clonotype was seen more than once but under ten times. A read error may be the cause here, since a much bigger clone is one base away. The rearrangement links TRBV28 to TRBJ1-5; D is perhaps TRBD1 (5 bases). CDR1 and CDR2 from the germline V gene are MDHEN and SYDVKM. This CDR3 comprises 14 residues. CDR3 region: CAATGTKWDQPQHF. The CDR3 nucleotides read TGTGCGGCCACCGGGACTAAATGGGATCAGCCCCAGCATTTT.

This clonotype showed up just a few times. J is TRBJ1-5 and V is TRBV20-1, with 7 nucleotides matching TRBD1. From germline, CDR1 is DFQATT and CDR2 SNEGSKA (reference sequence). The CDR3 contains 14 residues. J was trimmed by 0 bases and V by 3 bases; bases with no gene match: 2. In DNA, the CDR3 is TGCAGTGCTAGGGGGACAGTTAGCAATCAGCCCCAGCATTTT. Encoded protein: CSARGTVSNQPQHF.

This clonotype was seen many times. V usage is TRBV28 and J usage is TRBJ2-7; D perhaps matches TRBD1 (6 bases). Trimming cost V 3 bases and J 3 bases, with 12 bases left between them. This CDR3 contains 14 residues. In germline, CDR1 is MDHEN, CDR2 SYDVKM. CDR3 sequence (DNA): TGTGCCAGCAGTTTCCCTGGACAGCTCTACGAGCAGTACTTC. Translating it yields CASSFPGQLYEQYF. The complete variable domain, with remaining parts taken from reference TRBV28 and TRBJ2-7, reads DVKVTQSSRYLVKRTGEKVFLECVQDMDHENMFWYRQDPGLGLRLIYFSYDVKMKEKGDIPEGYSVSREKKERFSLILESASTNQTSMYLCASSFPGQLYEQYFGPGTRLTVT.

This clonotype came up once. This chain links TRBV28 with TRBJ1-1, with D uncertain. This CDR3 is built from 14 residues. The V and J ends lost 8 bases and 2 bases respectively, with 15 bases between them. Germline values: CDR1 MDHEN, CDR2 SYDVKM. The CDR3 protein is CASSPSQSNTEAFF. Written as DNA, the CDR3 is TGTGCCAGCTCACCGTCGCAGTCCAACACTGAAGCTTTCTTT.

The table lists this clonotype with many counts. This chain connects TRBV6-1 to TRBJ2-2, with TRBD2 matching over 12 bases. The CDR3 sequence is 17 residues long. Per germline, CDR1 MNHNS and CDR2 SASEGT. The trim removed 6 bases at V and 4 bases at J, leaving 9 bases unmatched. CDR3 DNA: TGTGCCAGCAGCTCCACTAGCGGGAGGACCCTCACCGGGGAGCTGTTTTTT. Its protein is CASSSTSGRTLTGELFF.

Turning to this clonotype: A read error may explain this, as a much larger clone is one base away. Without the conserved terminal phenylalanine or tryptophan, this CDR3 likely stems from a read error. J is TRBJ2-5 and V is TRBV29-1, with D uncertain. Germline lookup yields CDR1 SQVTM and CDR2 ANQGSEA. This CDR3 contains 13 residues. Trimming took 5 bases from V and 0 from J, leaving 10 bases between them. The CDR3 DNA sequence: TGCAGCGTTTTTGTACCGTACCAAGAGACCCAGTACCTC. Its protein product is CSVFVPYQETQYL.

This clonotype was seen at least ten times. This chain connects TRBV27 to TRBJ2-7; tentatively, D is TRBD1 (5 bases). Germline V gene lookup returns CDR1 MNHEY and CDR2 SMNVEV (reference sequence). The V gene lost 8 bases and the J gene lost 1 base, with 21 bases spanning the gap. The CDR3 is 16 residues long. The CDR3 bases are TGTGCCAGCCCCTCACGAACTCAGACAGTTTCCTACGAGCAGTACTTC. This encodes CASPSRTQTVSYEQYF.

This clonotype has ten or more counts. The chain links TRBV28 to TRBJ1-4, with a possible D match to TRBD1 (6 bases). CDR1 is MDHEN and CDR2 is SYDVKM in the germline V gene. Trimming stripped 2 bases from V and 2 bases from J, with 12 bases between. The CDR3 sequence is 16 residues long. The DNA for the CDR3 is TGTGCCAGCAGTTTAACAGGGCCAGGGACTAATGAAAAACTGTTTTTT. It encodes CASSLTGPGTNEKLFF. Full variable domain (missing parts from reference TRBV28 and TRBJ1-4): DVKVTQSSRYLVKRTGEKVFLECVQDMDHENMFWYRQDPGLGLRLIYFSYDVKMKEKGDIPEGYSVSREKKERFSLILESASTNQTSMYLCASSLTGPGTNEKLFFGSGTQLSVL.

This chain links TRBV19 with TRBJ2-7; TRBD2 matches at 9 bases. The CDR3 contains 15 residues. V dropped 6 bases and J dropped 0; count of bases not matched to a gene: 6. Germline CDR1 reads LNHDA; CDR2 reads SQIVND (reference sequence). The CDR3 is CASRTSGSSSYEQYF. The CDR3 coding sequence is TGTGCCAGTAGAACTAGCGGGTCTAGCTCCTACGAGCAGTACTTC. The complete variable domain, with remaining parts taken from reference TRBV19 and TRBJ2-7, reads DGGITQSPKYLFRKEGQNVTLSCEQNLNHDAMYWYRQDPGQGLRLIYYSQIVNDFQKGDIAEGYSVSREKKESFPLTVTSAQKNPTAFYLCASRTSGSSSYEQYFGPGTRLTVT.

The chain combines TRBV3-1 with TRBJ1-2; TRBD1 aligns across 7 bases. V trimming: 3 bases; J trimming: 8 bases; junction bases outside the gene matches: 6. Germline V gene data show CDR1 as LGHDT and CDR2 as YNNKEL (reference sequence). This CDR3 is 13 amino acids long. The CDR3 reads CASSQGQTAGYTF. The CDR3 bases are TGTGCCAGCAGCCAGGGACAGACAGCGGGCTACACCTTC. The full variable domain, in which reference TRBV3-1 and TRBJ1-2 provide the parts outside the CDR3, is DTAVSQTPKYLVTQMGNDKSIKCEQNLGHDTMYWYKQDSKKFLKIMFSYNNKELIINETVPNRFSPKSPDKAHLNLHINSLELGDSAVYFCASSQGQTAGYTFGSGTRLTVV.